Sequencing of this T cell receptor beta chain was carried out in a study of tumor and adjacent non-tumor tissue in lung cancer. The table lists this clonotype with a few counts. Its target is unknown. TCRbeta libraries were built with three rounds of nested PCR, modified from ARM-PCR. MiXCR, applied by TCRdb to the multiplex PCR reads, yields one record per CDR3 protein. Here the sample spans roughly 120,000 distinct CDR3 sequences, about 80% being singletons. The template was RNA from unsorted bulk tissue. Overall study results and limits: Normal lung showed higher cumulative top 100 clone frequency than tumor.

Germline loops: CDR1 SGHNT, CDR2 YYREEE (reference sequence). This CDR3 has 16 residues. V lost 0 bases, J lost 5 bases, and 8 bases stayed unmatched. The sample comprised lung tumor tissue. The V and J genes are TRBV5-4 and TRBJ2-5, with TRBD2 identical over 9 bases. This sequence was found in a man between 65 and 80 years old with non-small cell lung cancer. The CDR3 is CASSLDSGGVWETQYF. In DNA form, the CDR3 reads TGTGCCAGCAGCTTGGATAGCGGGGGTGTATGGGAGACCCAGTACTTC. The entire variable domain, with the rest obtained from reference TRBV5-4 and TRBJ2-5, is as follows: ETGVTQSPTHLIKTRGQQVTLRCSSQSGHNTVSWYQQALGQGPQFIFQYYREEENGRGNFPPRFSGLQFPNYSSELNVNALELDDSALYLCASSLDSGGVWETQYFGPGTRLLVL.